Below are 17 T cell receptor beta chains sequenced from a single sample in a study of T cells in localized non-small cell lung cancer. Method: immunoSEQ multiplex PCR; TCRdb's copy keeps in-frame clones and lacks some. The top ten clones hold approximately 1.7% of a sample with 130,000 or so clones, roughly nine tenths of them seen once. The sample here was peripheral blood, taken before any cancer treatment. All receptors come from a female donor of 60 years or more with stage I lung adenocarcinoma.

This chain joins TRBV10-1 and TRBJ2-2; no reliable D call. Germline V gene lookup returns CDR1 WNHNN and CDR2 SYGVQD (reference sequence). The CDR3 sequence is 16 residues long. The V end was cut by 2 bases, the J end by 2 bases, with 12 bases between. The DNA of the CDR3 is TGCGCCAGCAGTGAGATGGCGACCCGTAACACCGGGGAGCTGTTTTTT. As protein: CASSEMATRNTGELFF.

The V gene is TRBV9, the J gene TRBJ2-1; 8 bases map to TRBD2. The germline V gene has CDR1 SGDLS and CDR2 YYNGEE. The CDR3 length is 15 residues. With V trimmed by 3 bases and J by 4 bases, 6 bases remained unmatched. Here the CDR3 reads CASSDGLATYNEQFF. The CDR3 coding sequence is TGTGCCAGCAGCGATGGACTAGCTACATACAATGAGCAGTTCTTC.

Written as DNA, the CDR3 is TGTGCCAGCAGCCCCGGACTAGTAGGGGGGGATGAGCAGTTCTTC. It specifies CASSPGLVGGDEQFF. V gene TRBV7-3 combines with J gene TRBJ2-1; D is perhaps TRBD2 (7 bases). The germline gives CDR1 SGHTA, CDR2 FQGTGA. The germline V and J ends were trimmed by 5 bases and 8 bases, with 19 bases remaining between them. The CDR3 contains 15 residues.

This clone appeared once. The chain recombines TRBV5-4 with TRBJ1-4; TRBD1 matches at 7 bases. CDR3 length equals 14 residues. The ends lost 3 bases at V and 6 bases at J; junction bases unmatched: 5. Germline V gives CDR1 SGHNT, CDR2 YYREEE (reference sequence). CDR3 sequence: CASSSGTEYEKLFF. For the CDR3, the DNA is TGTGCCAGCAGCTCCGGGACAGAGTATGAAAAACTGTTTTTT. Looking up the rest from reference TRBV5-4 and TRBJ1-4 gives the full variable domain: ETGVTQSPTHLIKTRGQQVTLRCSSQSGHNTVSWYQQALGQGPQFIFQYYREEENGRGNFPPRFSGLQFPNYSSELNVNALELDDSALYLCASSSGTEYEKLFFGSGTQLSVL.

This chain joins TRBV10-2 and TRBJ2-1; TRBD2 is a possible D gene (6 bases). The germline V and J ends were trimmed by 7 bases and 7 bases, with 20 bases remaining between them. The CDR3 spans 15 residues. The germline V gene encodes CDR1 WSHSY and CDR2 SAAADI. CDR3 amino acids: CASNDRVSGRNEQFF. In DNA, the CDR3 is TGCGCCAGCAACGACCGGGTCTCGGGGAGGAATGAGCAGTTCTTC.

This clone came up once. The chain combines TRBV5-4 with TRBJ2-3, with TRBD1 as a possible D gene (7 bases). CDR1 and CDR2 from the germline V gene are SGHNT and YYREEE (reference sequence). The CDR3 is made up of 14 amino acids. V gave up 4 bases and J gave up 2 bases, with 11 bases separating them. CDR3 sequence reads: CASSTGDFTDTQYF. Here the CDR3 DNA reads TGTGCCAGCAGCACAGGGGACTTCACAGATACGCAGTATTTT.

The chain recombines TRBV7-3 with TRBJ2-3; perhaps TRBD1 as D (5 bases). Trimming took 5 bases from V and 5 from J, leaving 8 bases between them. CDR1 SGHTA and CDR2 FQGTGA come from the germline V gene. The CDR3 totals 12 residues. The CDR3 here is CASSPDRDTQYF. CDR3 DNA: TGTGCCAGCAGCCCAGACAGAGATACGCAGTATTTT.

The chain recombines TRBV28 with TRBJ1-1; the D gene is possibly TRBD1 (5 bases). V lost 6 bases and J lost 1, with 12 bases in between. Per the germline V gene, CDR1 is MDHEN and CDR2 is SYDVKM. The CDR3 has 14 amino acids. CDR3 DNA: TGTGCCAGCAGACCCGGGACTCCGAACACTGAAGCTTTCTTT. Encoded protein: CASRPGTPNTEAFF.

The V gene is TRBV7-9, the J gene TRBJ1-2; 8 positions agree with TRBD1. The germline CDR1 and CDR2 sequences are SEHNR and FQNEAQ (reference sequence). Losses at the gene ends were 5 bases for V and 2 bases for J; bases not matched to a gene: 4. CDR3 size: 14 residues. The chain's CDR3 is CASSDTGGNYGYTF. In DNA form, the CDR3 reads TGTGCCAGCAGCGATACAGGGGGGAACTATGGCTACACCTTC.

The chain has TRBV27 and TRBJ2-7, with D maybe TRBD1 (6 bases). V shed 0 bases and J shed 5 bases, with 14 bases lying between them. The CDR3 covers 15 residues. Per germline, CDR1 MNHEY and CDR2 SMNVEV (reference sequence). CDR3 DNA: TGTGCCAGCAGTTTATCACAGGGCGCCGTGAACGAGCAGTACTTC. Protein product: CASSLSQGAVNEQYF.

This chain uses TRBV9 with TRBJ2-3, with D perhaps TRBD2 (5 bases). Germline values: CDR1 SGDLS, CDR2 YYNGEE. The V end lost 6 bases, the J end lost 2 bases, and 13 bases lay between the germline ends. This CDR3 is 14 amino acids long. CDR3 amino acids: CASTPPGYTDTQYF. The CDR3, as DNA: TGTGCCAGCACACCCCCGGGGTACACAGATACGCAGTATTTT.

The chain joins TRBV18 to TRBJ1-1, with a possible D match to TRBD1 (5 bases). The CDR3 contains 13 residues. Per the germline V gene, CDR1 is KGHSH and CDR2 is LQKENI. Deletions cut 3 bases from V and 8 bases from J, with 13 bases between. The CDR3 loop is CASSPTGLQEAFF. The CDR3 bases are TGTGCCAGCTCACCTACGGGACTCCAAGAAGCTTTCTTT.

The chain recombines TRBV6-1 with TRBJ2-7; no firm D call. Trimming cost V 5 bases and J 3 bases, with 5 bases left between them. The germline gives CDR1 MNHNS, CDR2 SASEGT. CDR3 length equals 11 residues. In DNA form, the CDR3 reads TGTGCCAGCAGTATTTTCTACGAGCAGTACTTC. Translation: CASSIFYEQYF.

The genes are TRBV11-3 and TRBJ2-1; D could derive from TRBD1 or TRBD2 (5 bases each). The V end lost 4 bases, the J end lost 7 bases, and 11 bases lay between the germline ends. This CDR3 region has 13 residues. CDR1 is SGHNT, CDR2 YENEEA, per germline. The CDR3 is CASSWGPENEQFF. The DNA for the CDR3 is TGTGCCAGCAGCTGGGGACCAGAAAATGAGCAGTTCTTC.

The V gene is TRBV5-1, the J gene TRBJ2-5; 8 bases are a match to TRBD2. Germline V gives CDR1 SGHRS, CDR2 YFSETQ. The J segment lost 4 bases and the V segment lost 4 bases, leaving 6 bases of the junction unmatched. CDR3 length: 14 residues. CDR3 bases: TGCGCCAGCAGCCCGGTAGCGGGAACAGAGACCCAGTACTTC. It encodes CASSPVAGTETQYF.

Only one count was recorded for this clone. The rearrangement links TRBV9 to TRBJ2-5, with D tentatively TRBD1 (7 bases). The CDR3 is made up of 14 amino acids. Trimming took off 3 bases at V and 1 base at J, with 10 bases between the two ends. Germline CDR1 and CDR2: SGDLS and YYNGEE. CDR3 sequence: CASSGQGGQETQYF. CDR3 DNA sequence: TGTGCCAGCAGCGGACAGGGAGGCCAAGAGACCCAGTACTTC.

The chain joins TRBV25-1 to TRBJ2-7; D gene ambiguous. V lost 0 bases and J lost 1, with 7 bases in between. CDR1 and CDR2 (germline): MGHDK, SYGVNS. The CDR3 is made up of 14 amino acids. CDR3 in amino acids: CASSEYPQSYEQYF. The CDR3 DNA reads as TGTGCCAGCAGTGAATATCCGCAATCCTACGAGCAGTACTTC.